This TCR beta chain was obtained from a study of OX40 agonist ivuxolimab in advanced cancers. Across the whole study: People in dose escalation had one of these cancers: hepatocellular carcinoma, melanoma, renal cell or head and neck cancer. Study-level findings and limits: Among some nonresponders, normalized T-cell clonal expansion was also low.

Clones were read by immunoSEQ multiplex PCR, and TCRdb kept only the in-frame ones, dropping some. The sample holds about 49,000 clones, around 84% seen once. V lost 7 bases and J lost 1, with 16 bases in between. This CDR3 region has 15 residues. Germline V gives CDR1 LNHDA, CDR2 SQIVND (reference sequence). About this clone itself: Its matching antigen is unknown.

V usage is TRBV19 and J usage is TRBJ1-1; D is ambiguous. This sequence originates from an adult with an advanced solid tumor such as melanoma, head and neck, liver or kidney cancer. Sequencing was performed on CD4+ or CD8+ T cells sorted from blood, taken in a trial of the OX40 agonist ivuxolimab. CDR3 sequence (DNA): TGTGCCAGTAACATCAACGACGACGGGAACACTGAAGCTTTCTTT. This codes for CASNINDDGNTEAFF.